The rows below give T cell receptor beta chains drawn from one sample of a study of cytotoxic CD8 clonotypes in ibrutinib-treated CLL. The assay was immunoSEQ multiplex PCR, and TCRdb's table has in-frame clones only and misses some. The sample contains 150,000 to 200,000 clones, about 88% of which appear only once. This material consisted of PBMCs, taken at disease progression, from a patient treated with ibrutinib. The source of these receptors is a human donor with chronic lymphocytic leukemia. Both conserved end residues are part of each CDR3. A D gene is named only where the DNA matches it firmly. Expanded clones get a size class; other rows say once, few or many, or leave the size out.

CDR3 protein: CSVGVAGDLGEQYF
CDR3 DNA: TGCAGCGTCGGAGTAGCGGGAGATCTCGGCGAGCAGTACTTC
V gene: TRBV29-1
J gene: TRBJ2-7
D gene: TRBD2
clone size: NA

CDR3 protein: CASSTGTGESGYTF
CDR3 DNA: TGCGCCAGCAGCACCGGGACAGGGGAAAGTGGCTACACCTTC
V gene: TRBV5-1
J gene: TRBJ1-2
D gene: TRBD1
clone size: NA

CDR3 protein: CASSQGSGTALGEQFF
CDR3 DNA: TGCGCCAGCAGCCAGGGGTCCGGGACAGCTCTGGGAGAGCAGTTCTTC
V gene: TRBV4-1
J gene: TRBJ2-1
D gene: TRBD1
clone size: NA

CDR3 protein: CASSFGSSRYGYTF
CDR3 DNA: TGTGCCAGTAGCTTTGGTAGTTCCCGCTATGGCTACACCTTC
V gene: TRBV19
J gene: TRBJ1-2
D gene: NA
clone size: NA

CDR3 protein: CASTKRTDLMGETQYF
CDR3 DNA: TGTGCCAGCACAAAACGGACGGACCTCATGGGGGAGACCCAGTACTTC
V gene: TRBV5-4
J gene: TRBJ2-5
D gene: NA
clone size: NA

CDR3 protein: CASRPASGMISEQYF
CDR3 DNA: TGTGCCAGCAGGCCTGCTAGCGGGATGATTTCCGAGCAGTACTTC
V gene: TRBV28
J gene: TRBJ2-7
D gene: TRBD2
clone size: NA

CDR3 protein: CASSLVLLASGADTQYF
CDR3 DNA: TGCGCCAGCAGCTTGGTCCTCCTAGCGAGCGGCGCAGATACGCAGTATTTT
V gene: TRBV5-1
J gene: TRBJ2-3
D gene: NA
clone size: NA

CDR3 protein: CASSTGTSDTQYF
CDR3 DNA: TGTGCCAGCAGCACCGGGACCTCAGATACGCAGTATTTT
V gene: TRBV7-3
J gene: TRBJ2-3
D gene: NA
clone size: NA

CDR3 protein: CASSHPGLAGNEQYF
CDR3 DNA: TGTGCCAGCAGCCACCCGGGACTAGCGGGCAACGAGCAGTACTTC
V gene: TRBV4-2
J gene: TRBJ2-7
D gene: TRBD2
clone size: NA

CDR3 protein: CASRRSGGTGELFF
CDR3 DNA: TGTGCCAGCCGCCGAAGCGGGGGCACCGGGGAGCTGTTTTTT
V gene: TRBV27
J gene: TRBJ2-2
D gene: TRBD2
clone size: NA

CDR3 protein: CASSRLTEAFF
CDR3 DNA: TGTGCCAGCTCCAGGCTGACTGAAGCTTTCTTT
V gene: TRBV7-2
J gene: TRBJ1-1
D gene: NA
clone size: NA

CDR3 protein: CAWGIGLVSDGYTF
CDR3 DNA: TGTGCCTGGGGAATAGGGTTGGTTAGCGATGGCTACACCTTC
V gene: TRBV30
J gene: TRBJ1-2
D gene: NA
clone size: NA

CDR3 protein: CASTLGRRRHNEQFF
CDR3 DNA: TGTGCCAGCACCCTGGGGAGGCGGCGACACAATGAGCAGTTCTTC
V gene: TRBV28
J gene: TRBJ2-1
D gene: NA
clone size: NA

CDR3 protein: CASSRQAGGTYEQYF
CDR3 DNA: TGCGCCAGCAGCCGACAAGCGGGAGGGACGTACGAGCAGTACTTC
V gene: TRBV4-1
J gene: TRBJ2-7
D gene: TRBD2
clone size: few

CDR3 protein: CASSRYGYTF
CDR3 DNA: TGTGCCAGCAGCCGTTATGGCTACACCTTC
V gene: TRBV28
J gene: TRBJ1-2
D gene: NA
clone size: once

CDR3 protein: CASSLRREDSYEQYF
CDR3 DNA: TGTGCCAGCAGCCTTCGGCGGGAGGACTCCTACGAGCAGTACTTC
V gene: TRBV7-9
J gene: TRBJ2-7
D gene: TRBD2
clone size: NA

CDR3 protein: CASSWNDGRAFYTQYF
CDR3 DNA: TGTGCCAGCAGTTGGAACGACGGGAGGGCCTTCTATACGCAGTATTTT
V gene: TRBV28
J gene: TRBJ2-3
D gene: TRBD2
clone size: NA

CDR3 protein: CASSIGTGRNTEAFF
CDR3 DNA: TGTGCCAGTAGTATTGGGACAGGGAGGAACACTGAAGCTTTCTTT
V gene: TRBV19
J gene: TRBJ1-1
D gene: TRBD1
clone size: once

CDR3 protein: CASDFQGGRSYEQYF
CDR3 DNA: TGTGCCAGCGACTTCCAGGGTGGCAGGTCCTACGAGCAGTACTTC
V gene: TRBV2
J gene: TRBJ2-7
D gene: NA
clone size: NA

CDR3 protein: CASSWGAPSEKLFF
CDR3 DNA: TGTGCCAGCAGCTGGGGGGCCCCTTCCGAAAAACTGTTTTTT
V gene: TRBV5-6
J gene: TRBJ1-4
D gene: NA
clone size: NA

CDR3 protein: CASSRNRLTNEKLFF
CDR3 DNA: TGTGCCAGCAGCCGCAACAGGCTAACTAATGAAAAACTGTTTTTT
V gene: TRBV7-2
J gene: TRBJ1-4
D gene: NA
clone size: NA

CDR3 protein: CASSYEGGPQAQHF
CDR3 DNA: TGTGCCAGCAGCTACGAAGGGGGACCCCAGGCCCAGCATTTT
V gene: TRBV6-1
J gene: TRBJ1-5
D gene: NA
clone size: NA

CDR3 protein: CASSEVGVGTEAFF
CDR3 DNA: TGTGCCAGCAGCGAGGTCGGGGTGGGCACTGAAGCTTTCTTT
V gene: TRBV9
J gene: TRBJ1-1
D gene: NA
clone size: NA

CDR3 protein: CASSQWRLGNEQYF
CDR3 DNA: TGCGCCAGCAGCCAGTGGAGACTAGGTAACGAGCAGTACTTC
V gene: TRBV4-3
J gene: TRBJ2-7
D gene: NA
clone size: NA

CDR3 protein: CASSLGGTGNNEKLFF
CDR3 DNA: TGCGCCAGCAGCTTGGGCGGGACTGGCAATAATGAAAAACTGTTTTTT
V gene: TRBV5-1
J gene: TRBJ1-4
D gene: NA
clone size: NA

CDR3 protein: CASSPGAGGNQPQHF
CDR3 DNA: TGTGCCAGCAGTCCAGGGGCGGGGGGCAATCAGCCCCAGCATTTT
V gene: TRBV28
J gene: TRBJ1-5
D gene: NA
clone size: NA

CDR3 protein: CATITRRGTGANVLTF
CDR3 DNA: TGTGCCACCATCACGAGGCGGGGGACCGGGGCCAACGTCCTGACTTTC
V gene: TRBV19
J gene: TRBJ2-6
D gene: TRBD2
clone size: once

CDR3 protein: CASSLTKGANEQFF
CDR3 DNA: TGTGCCAGCAGCTTAACTAAGGGGGCCAATGAGCAGTTCTTC
V gene: TRBV7-3
J gene: TRBJ2-1
D gene: TRBD1
clone size: NA

CDR3 protein: CASSYGQLTTDTQYF
CDR3 DNA: TGTGCCAGCAGTTACGGACAGCTCACCACAGATACGCAGTATTTT
V gene: TRBV6-5
J gene: TRBJ2-3
D gene: NA
clone size: NA

CDR3 protein: CAISTTGGREKLFF
CDR3 DNA: TGTGCCATCAGTACGACGGGGGGGAGGGAAAAACTGTTTTTT
V gene: TRBV10-3
J gene: TRBJ1-4
D gene: NA
clone size: NA

CDR3 protein: CASSLTASSYEQYF
CDR3 DNA: TGTGCCAGCAGCTTAACCGCTAGCTCCTACGAGCAGTACTTC
V gene: TRBV7-3
J gene: TRBJ2-7
D gene: NA
clone size: NA

CDR3 protein: CAWSWLAGVDTGELFF
CDR3 DNA: TGTGCCTGGAGTTGGCTAGCGGGAGTAGACACCGGGGAGCTGTTTTTT
V gene: TRBV30
J gene: TRBJ2-2
D gene: TRBD2
clone size: NA

CDR3 protein: CASSFKDTGELFF
CDR3 DNA: TGCGCCAGCAGCTTTAAGGACACCGGGGAGCTGTTTTTT
V gene: TRBV5-1
J gene: TRBJ2-2
D gene: NA
clone size: NA